The entry that follows covers one TCR beta chain sequence. Antigen specificity is unknown. For TCRbeta, the library was prepared with unique molecular identifiers. Each CDR3 protein is one row after TCRdb ran MiXCR on the PCR reads. Of more than 300,000 distinct CDR3 sequences in the sample, under 20% were seen once. The source of the sample is a study of T-cell reconstitution after alpha-beta-depleted transplantation in children. The V gene lost 0 bases and the J gene lost 5 bases, with 11 bases spanning the gap. The CDR3 totals 14 residues. CDR1 SGHRS and CDR2 YFSETQ come from the germline V gene. General observations from the study: A year had passed since transplant, and T-cell counts and diversity by then came mostly from newly produced T cells. The origin of alpha-beta T cells about two months after transplant was reportedly several hundred expanded graft clones. Some patients' high day-60 TCRbeta diversity was attributed to recipient cells surviving conditioning.

The TCR sequence derives from a male patient aged 2-15 years who had a stem cell transplant for acute lymphoblastic leukemia, so the T cells may come from the graft donor. The chain carries TRBV5-1 and TRBJ1-1; D possibly corresponds to TRBD1 (5 bases). Sample: PBMCs, mostly from graft donor cells, taken 360 days after TCRalphabeta/CD19-depleted stem cell transplant. CDR3 region: CASSLETVGTEAFF. The CDR3 DNA follows: TGCGCCAGCAGCTTGGAGACAGTTGGTACTGAAGCTTTCTTT.